The 29 T cell receptor beta chains in this list originate from one sample, sequenced in a study of early T cells in non-severe SARS-CoV-2 infection. From the 5' RACE reads, TCRdb called clonotypes with MiXCR, one entry per CDR3 protein. The sample holds tens of thousands of distinct CDR3 sequences, about 4.9% seen once. The sequenced material came from whole blood. These TCRs come from an adult who was a healthcare worker with PCR-confirmed SARS-CoV-2 infection or an uninfected control (not recorded which).

In its sample, this clonotype was seen many times. The chain carries TRBV5-1 and TRBJ2-5; 7 nucleotides align to TRBD1. V shed 0 bases, J shed 4 bases, and the junction held 3 bases outside the gene matches. The CDR3 loop spans 14 amino acids. Germline CDR1 and CDR2: SGHRS and YFSETQ. The CDR3 here is CASSLATGAETQYF. CDR3 coding DNA: TGCGCCAGCAGCTTGGCTACAGGGGCAGAGACCCAGTACTTC.

The V gene is TRBV7-2, the J gene TRBJ2-3; D gene uncertain. Trimming left V 3 bases short and J 2 bases short, with 9 bases between. The germline CDR1 and CDR2 sequences are SGHTA and FQGNSA. This CDR3 contains 14 residues. CDR3 sequence (DNA): TGTGCCAGCAGCTTTCGGTCTCCCACAGATACGCAGTATTTT. This codes for CASSFRSPTDTQYF.

This clonotype was detected many times. The chain recombines TRBV28 with TRBJ1-6, with 7 bases lining up with TRBD1. V shed 7 bases and J 9 bases; nucleotides not matched to a gene: 6. Germline CDR1 is MDHEN and CDR2 is SYDVKM. The CDR3 has 13 residues. The CDR3 sequence is CASTTGWGSPLHF. The CDR3 coding sequence is TGTGCCAGCACGACAGGGTGGGGTTCACCCCTCCACTTT.

In its sample, this clonotype was seen many times. The chain recombines TRBV7-2 with TRBJ2-1; D not certain. V gave up 4 bases and J gave up 4 bases, with 11 bases separating them. The germline V gene has CDR1 SGHTA and CDR2 FQGNSA. The CDR3 contains 14 residues. The CDR3 DNA sequence: TGTGCCAGCAGCTCAAGCCCTGTATACAATGAGCAGTTCTTC. Translated: CASSSSPVYNEQFF.

The rearrangement links TRBV9 to TRBJ2-3; maybe TRBD2 (5 bases). The V end was cut by 0 bases, the J end by 5 bases, with 13 bases between. This CDR3 contains 15 residues. Germline lookup yields CDR1 SGDLS and CDR2 YYNGEE. In nucleotides, the CDR3 is TGTGCCAGCAGCGTAGCTACTTCAGGAGGAGATACGCAGTATTTT. Its protein is CASSVATSGGDTQYF.

In its sample, this clonotype was seen a few times. The gene calls are TRBV9 and TRBJ2-3; TRBD2 agrees at 7 bases. The CDR3 spans 14 residues. Trimming took 7 bases from V and 2 from J; bases not matched to a gene: 7. Germline V gene sequence: CDR1 SGDLS, CDR2 YYNGEE. The CDR3 coding sequence is TGTGCCAGCGATGGGCGGGAGTTCACAGATACGCAGTATTTT. Protein product: CASDGREFTDTQYF.

This clonotype showed up just a few times. This chain joins TRBV5-5 and TRBJ2-5; the D gene is possibly TRBD1 (5 bases). Germline CDR1 reads SGHKS; CDR2 reads YYEKEE (reference sequence). V was clipped by 0 bases and J by 2 bases, with 14 bases between them. There are 16 residues in the CDR3. This CDR3 reads CASSLAQGQVQETQYF. Here the CDR3 DNA reads TGTGCCAGCAGCTTGGCGCAGGGTCAGGTACAAGAGACCCAGTACTTC.

This clonotype was recorded at least ten times. The chain has TRBV9 and TRBJ2-1, with TRBD2 matching over 7 bases. Germline V gives CDR1 SGDLS, CDR2 YYNGEE. The CDR3 is 14 residues long. V lost 4 bases, J lost 4 bases, and 5 bases stayed unmatched. CDR3 sequence reads: CASSSRGVYNEQFF. The CDR3, as DNA: TGTGCCAGCAGCTCCCGGGGGGTTTACAATGAGCAGTTCTTC.

Remarks on this clonotype: This may arise from a read error, as a much more abundant clone is one base away. The rearrangement joins TRBV11-3 to TRBJ1-4; D not resolved. The ends were cut back, 1 base at V and 4 bases at J, with 10 bases in the middle. The CDR3 sequence is 15 residues long. CDR1 is SGHNT, CDR2 YENEEA, per germline. The CDR3 spells CASSLGIGLNEKLFF. In DNA form, the CDR3 reads TGTGCCAGCAGCTTAGGGATTGGCCTTAATGAAAAACTGTTTTTT.

The J gene is TRBJ2-1, the V gene TRBV2; D is unresolved. Trimming removed 6 bases from V and 12 bases from J, with 12 bases in between. CDR1 is SNHLY and CDR2 is FYNNEI in the germline V gene. The CDR3 is 11 residues long. Here the CDR3 reads CASRVGMGQFF. CDR3 nucleotide sequence: TGTGCCAGCAGGGTAGGGATGGGGCAGTTCTTC. The entire variable domain, with the rest obtained from reference TRBV2 and TRBJ2-1, is as follows: EPEVTQTPSHQVTQMGQEVILRCVPISNHLYFYWYRQILGQKVEFLVSFYNNEISEKSEIFDDQFSVERPDGSNFTLKIRSTKLEDSAMYFCASRVGMGQFFGPGTRLTVL.

The sample holds many counts of this clonotype. The V call is TRBV7-3, the J call TRBJ1-1, with TRBD1 identical over 8 bases. Germline V gene lookup returns CDR1 SGHTA and CDR2 FQGTGA. The CDR3 loop spans 14 amino acids. The ends lost 2 bases at V and 8 bases at J; junction bases unmatched: 7. The DNA of the CDR3 is TGTGCCAGCAGCTTACACCAGGGGGCCAACGAAGCTTTCTTT. It yields the protein CASSLHQGANEAFF.

This clonotype was seen many times. One end of the junction varies from germline; a read error may be responsible. The V and J genes are TRBV28 and TRBJ1-3; TRBD1 matches 8 bases. There are 16 residues in the CDR3. CDR1 is MDHEN, CDR2 SYDVKM, per germline. The CDR3 reads CASTVGQASSENTIYF. The CDR3 bases are TGTGCCAGCACCGTGGGACAGGCGAGCTCTGAAAACACCATATATTTT.

This clonotype has at least ten counts. The J gene is TRBJ2-3, the V gene TRBV12-3 or TRBV12-4; D may be TRBD2 (5 bases). This CDR3 is built from 11 residues. Trimming removed 10 bases at V and 8 bases at J, with 13 bases between. CDR3 sequence reads: CANTSAGTQYF. Written as DNA, the CDR3 is TGTGCCAACACCAGCGCGGGTACGCAGTATTTT.

The chain recombines TRBV18 with TRBJ2-5; unclear D gene. V gave up 0 bases and J gave up 4 bases, with 6 bases separating them. This CDR3 region has 13 residues. Germline V lookup: CDR1 KGHSH, CDR2 LQKENI. The CDR3 region is CASSPPSRETQYF. The CDR3 nucleotides are TGTGCCAGCTCACCACCGAGCCGAGAGACCCAGTACTTC.

This clonotype was observed at least ten times. The chain links TRBV6-5 to TRBJ2-1; a possible D gene is TRBD2 (5 bases). Between the trimmed V and J ends, which lost 2 bases and 9 bases, there was a span of 11 bases. The length of the CDR3 is 13 residues. Germline CDR1 MNHEY, CDR2 SVGAGI. CDR3 loop: CASSYVRSGEQFF. The CDR3 bases are TGTGCCAGCAGTTACGTGCGGAGCGGTGAGCAGTTCTTC.

The chain carries TRBV28 and TRBJ2-3; tentative D call: TRBD1 (7 bases). Germline lookup yields CDR1 MDHEN and CDR2 SYDVKM. This CDR3 region has 15 residues. Trimming removed 2 bases from V and 4 bases from J, with 13 bases in between. CDR3 loop: CASSLSGGGADTQYF. CDR3 in DNA: TGTGCCAGCAGTTTAAGCGGAGGGGGCGCAGATACGCAGTATTTT.

This clonotype showed up many times. The chain couples TRBV28 to TRBJ2-1, with TRBD1 identical over 8 bases. The V gene's germline CDR1 is MDHEN and CDR2 SYDVKM. The CDR3 extends over 14 amino acids. The ends lost 6 bases at V and 3 bases at J; junction bases unmatched: 4. CDR3 sequence reads: CASSPGQDYNEQFF. CDR3 DNA sequence: TGTGCCAGCAGCCCGGGACAGGACTACAATGAGCAGTTCTTC. Together with reference TRBV28 and TRBJ2-1, the CDR3 gives the full variable domain: DVKVTQSSRYLVKRTGEKVFLECVQDMDHENMFWYRQDPGLGLRLIYFSYDVKMKEKGDIPEGYSVSREKKERFSLILESASTNQTSMYLCASSPGQDYNEQFFGPGTRLTVL.

As regards this clonotype: Because it lacks the conserved phenylalanine or tryptophan at the end, this CDR3 is likely a read error. The chain combines TRBV5-5 with TRBJ1-6; D gene ambiguous. The germline V gene encodes CDR1 SGHKS and CDR2 YYEKEE (reference sequence). This CDR3 comprises 13 residues. The germline V and J ends were trimmed by 4 bases and 6 bases, with 8 bases remaining between them. CDR3 region: CASSGEVNSPLHY. CDR3 nucleotide sequence: TGTGCCAGCAGCGGTGAAGTTAATTCACCCCTCCACTAT.

This clonotype was picked up many times. The V and J genes are TRBV28 and TRBJ1-5; a weak D match, TRBD1 (6 bases). This CDR3 spans 15 amino acids. CDR1 is MDHEN and CDR2 is SYDVKM in the germline V gene. V lost 6 bases, J lost 6 bases, and 18 bases lay in between. The CDR3 is CASRSPTGPLQPQHF. CDR3 bases: TGTGCCAGCAGAAGCCCGACAGGCCCGCTTCAGCCCCAGCATTTT.

This clonotype turned up a few times. The chain couples TRBV18 to TRBJ1-1, with 9 bases that match TRBD1. CDR1 and CDR2 from the germline V gene are KGHSH and LQKENI. The ends lost 2 bases at V and 4 bases at J; junction bases unmatched: 5. The length of the CDR3 is 15 residues. CDR3 sequence: CASSPGTGSSTEAFF. In nucleotides, the CDR3 is TGTGCCAGCTCACCAGGGACAGGGTCTTCCACTGAAGCTTTCTTT. The full variable domain, with the rest looked up from reference TRBV18 and TRBJ1-1, is NAGVMQNPRHLVRRRGQEARLRCSPMKGHSHVYWYRQLPEEGLKFMVYLQKENIIDESGMPKERFSAEFPKEGPSILRIQQVVRGDSAAYFCASSPGTGSSTEAFFGQGTRLTVV.

This clonotype was seen at least ten times. The genes are TRBV30 and TRBJ2-3; D gene unclear. CDR1 and CDR2 from the germline V gene are GTSNPN and SVGIG (reference sequence). CDR3 length: 11 amino acids. Between the trimmed V and J ends, which lost 2 bases and 8 bases, there was a span of 8 bases. Written as DNA, the CDR3 is TGTGCCTGGAGTTCAGACCGTACGCAGTATTTT. It translates to CAWSSDRTQYF. Full variable domain (missing parts from reference TRBV30 and TRBJ2-3): SQTIHQWPATLVQPVGSPLSLECTVEGTSNPNLYWYRQAAGRGLQLLFYSVGIGQISSEVPQNLSASRPQDRQFILSSKKLLLSDSGFYLCAWSSDRTQYFGPGTRLTVL.

This clonotype was counted at least ten times. J is TRBJ1-1 and V is TRBV6-5; D is unresolved. CDR1 and CDR2 from the germline V gene are MNHEY and SVGAGI. CDR3 length: 14 residues. Trimming took 4 bases from V and 3 from J, leaving 12 bases between them. This CDR3 reads CASSFQVDYTEAFF. The CDR3, as DNA: TGTGCCAGCAGTTTCCAGGTTGATTACACTGAAGCTTTCTTT.

The chain combines TRBV28 with TRBJ2-7, with 9 bases fitting TRBD1. V gave up 2 bases and J gave up 6 bases; unmatched junction bases: 5. Per germline, CDR1 MDHEN and CDR2 SYDVKM. This CDR3 region has 14 residues. DNA of the CDR3: TGTGCCAGCAGTTTAGATATGGACAGGGGCGAGCAGTACTTC. It translates to CASSLDMDRGEQYF. The whole variable domain, remainder taken from reference TRBV28 and TRBJ2-7, is DVKVTQSSRYLVKRTGEKVFLECVQDMDHENMFWYRQDPGLGLRLIYFSYDVKMKEKGDIPEGYSVSREKKERFSLILESASTNQTSMYLCASSLDMDRGEQYFGPGTRLTVT.

This clonotype is medium-sized (0.01 to 0.1%) in the sample. This rearrangement joins TRBV28 to TRBJ2-3; 7 nucleotides match TRBD1. The CDR3 spans 16 residues. After removal of 4 bases from V and 0 bases from J, the junction contained 7 bases not matched to a gene. Germline CDR1 reads MDHEN; CDR2 reads SYDVKM. The CDR3 loop is CASSSPDRESTDTQYF. CDR3 sequence (DNA): TGTGCCAGCAGTTCCCCCGACAGGGAGAGCACAGATACGCAGTATTTT.

The chain carries TRBV24-1 and TRBJ2-1, with 9 positions matching TRBD1. CDR1 and CDR2 from the germline V gene are KGHDR and SFDVKD. The CDR3 contains 15 residues. J was trimmed by 5 bases and V by 4 bases; bases with no gene match: 5. DNA for the CDR3: TGTGCCACCAGTGACCCTGGACAGGGGAACAATGAGCAGTTCTTC. It yields the protein CATSDPGQGNNEQFF.

This clonotype was detected many times. V gene TRBV20-1 combines with J gene TRBJ1-1; possibly TRBD1 for D (6 bases). In germline, CDR1 is DFQATT, CDR2 SNEGSKA (reference sequence). V lost 5 bases and J lost 6, with 10 bases in between. The CDR3 has 11 amino acids. CDR3 in DNA: TGCAGTGCTGTACGGACAGCTGAAGCTTTCTTT. This translates into CSAVRTAEAFF.

This clonotype was seen ten or more times. The chain uses TRBV15 and TRBJ2-1; 7 bases line up with TRBD2. Germline V gene lookup returns CDR1 LNHNV and CDR2 YYDKDF (reference sequence). This CDR3 has 15 amino acids. The V and J ends lost 4 bases and 0 bases, in that order; junction bases with no gene match: 3. The CDR3 reads CATSIPSGSYNEQFF. The CDR3 nucleotides read TGTGCCACCAGCATACCTAGCGGCTCCTACAATGAGCAGTTCTTC.

At least ten counts were recorded for this clonotype. This chain links TRBV7-9 with TRBJ1-1; D call uncertain. The length of the CDR3 is 14 residues. With 1 base removed from V and 6 bases from J, the gap between germline ends came to 12 bases. The germline CDR1 and CDR2 sequences are SEHNR and FQNEAQ (reference sequence). Here the CDR3 DNA reads TGTGCCAGCAGCTTAGGGCAGCCAGGCGCTGAAGCTTTCTTT. Translation gives CASSLGQPGAEAFF.

This clonotype was recorded at least ten times. The CDR3 protein is CASSLQGYSGANVLTF. The CDR3 coding sequence is TGTGCCAGCAGTCTCCAGGGGTACTCTGGGGCCAACGTCCTGACTTTC. The rearrangement uses TRBV7-9 and TRBJ2-6, with D perhaps matching TRBD1 (6 bases). The CDR3 extends over 16 amino acids. The germline gives CDR1 SEHNR, CDR2 FQNEAQ (reference sequence). Trimming left V 6 bases short and J 0 bases short, with 12 bases between.